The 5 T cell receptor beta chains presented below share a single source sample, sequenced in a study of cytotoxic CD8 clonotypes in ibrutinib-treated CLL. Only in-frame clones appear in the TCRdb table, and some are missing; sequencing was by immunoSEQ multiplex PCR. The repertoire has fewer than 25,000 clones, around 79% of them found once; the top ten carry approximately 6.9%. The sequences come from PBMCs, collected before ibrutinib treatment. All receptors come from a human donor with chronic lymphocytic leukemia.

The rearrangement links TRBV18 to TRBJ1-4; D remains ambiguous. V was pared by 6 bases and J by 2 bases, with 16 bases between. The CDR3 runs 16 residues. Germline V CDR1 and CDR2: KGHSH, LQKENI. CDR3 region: CASSPRTGVTNEKLFF. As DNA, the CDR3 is TGTGCCAGCTCCCCCCGAACCGGGGTGACTAATGAAAAACTGTTTTTT.

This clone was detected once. The CDR3 nucleotides are TGTGCCAGCAGTGAATCTTTGGTGTGGGGCACAGATACGCAGTATTTT. It translates to CASSESLVWGTDTQYF. This chain links TRBV25-1 with TRBJ2-3; no clear D. V was cut by 1 base and J by 1 base, with 12 bases left in between. The CDR3 covers 16 residues. Per the germline V gene, CDR1 is MGHDK and CDR2 is SYGVNS.

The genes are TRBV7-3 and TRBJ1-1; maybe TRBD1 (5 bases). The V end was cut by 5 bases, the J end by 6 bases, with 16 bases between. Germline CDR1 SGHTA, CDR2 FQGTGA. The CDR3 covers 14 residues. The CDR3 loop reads CASSLGGEVAEAFF. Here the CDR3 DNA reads TGTGCCAGCAGCCTTGGAGGGGAAGTCGCTGAAGCTTTCTTT.

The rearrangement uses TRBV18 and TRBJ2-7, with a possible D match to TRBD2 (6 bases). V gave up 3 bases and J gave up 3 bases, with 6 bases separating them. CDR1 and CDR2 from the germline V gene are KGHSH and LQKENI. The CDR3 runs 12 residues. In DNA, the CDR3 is TGTGCCAGCTCACCGACTAGCTACGAGCAGTACTTC. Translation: CASSPTSYEQYF. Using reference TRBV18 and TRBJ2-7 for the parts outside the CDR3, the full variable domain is NAGVMQNPRHLVRRRGQEARLRCSPMKGHSHVYWYRQLPEEGLKFMVYLQKENIIDESGMPKERFSAEFPKEGPSILRIQQVVRGDSAAYFCASSPTSYEQYFGPGTRLTVT.

DNA of the CDR3: TGTGCCTGGAGTCCCGGCTATTACGAGCAGTACTTC. Its protein is CAWSPGYYEQYF. The chain carries TRBV30 and TRBJ2-7; D gene uncertain. Germline assignment: CDR1 GTSNPN and CDR2 SVGIG (reference sequence). The CDR3 totals 12 residues. Deletions cut 2 bases from V and 4 bases from J, with 9 bases between.